Detailed here is one T cell receptor (beta chain). Its specificity is unknown. This sample is part of a study of brain T cells in children with intractable seizures. General study findings and limits: Pre- and post-surgery blood differed in depth, so pre-surgery absences may be undersampling.

Germline lookup yields CDR1 MNHEY and CDR2 SMNVEV (reference sequence). The V end was cut by 3 bases, the J end by 1 base, with 9 bases between. This CDR3 comprises 14 residues. TCRdb's table, derived via immunoSEQ multiplex PCR, lists solely in-frame clones and lacks some. The sample includes about 110,000 clones, 94% of them seen just once. The chain links TRBV27 to TRBJ1-1; D not resolved. The receptor comes from a boy under two years old with hemimegalencephaly and intractable seizures. The material sequenced was peripheral blood, taken at surgery. CDR3 residues: CASSLRAGNTEAFF. As DNA, the CDR3 is TGTGCCAGCAGTTTGAGGGCGGGGAACACTGAAGCTTTCTTT.